The 5 T cell receptor beta chains below all came from one sample that was sequenced in a study of vaccination and CD4 T cells after COVID-19. Indicated treatment: roughly 11-day PBMC culture with coronavirus spike peptide pools or control peptides (ViraFEST assay). CD4+ T cells that had been cultured provided DNA sequenced with the Oncomine TCR Beta short-read assay. Using its own MiXCR run on the PCR reads, TCRdb lists one record per CDR3 protein. The sample carries around 15,000 distinct CDR3 sequences, approximately 50% recorded once. No antigens are known for them. The sequencing input was CD4+ T cells from blood, cultured in vitro. All receptors derive from a human donor who had recovered from COVID-19.

This clonotype has only a few counts. The rearrangement links TRBV28 to TRBJ1-5; the D gene is possibly TRBD1 (5 bases). V was trimmed by 2 bases and J by 6 bases, leaving 5 bases between them. Germline V gene lookup returns CDR1 MDHEN and CDR2 SYDVKM. The CDR3 covers 12 residues. The CDR3 sequence is CASSLRGQPQHF. CDR3 DNA: TGTGCCAGCAGTTTAAGGGGTCAGCCCCAGCATTTT.

The rearrangement uses TRBV28 and TRBJ1-2, with 10 bases aligning to TRBD1. V was pared by 4 bases and J by 7 bases, with 9 bases of the junction left unmatched. The CDR3 sequence is 15 residues long. CDR1 and CDR2 (germline): MDHEN, SYDVKM. The CDR3 reads CASSSGQGGLGGYTF. CDR3 in DNA: TGTGCCAGCAGTTCTGGACAGGGGGGCCTCGGTGGCTACACCTTC.

The chain recombines TRBV7-2 with TRBJ2-1; 7 nucleotides line up with TRBD2. Trimming took 1 base from V and 6 from J; bases not matched to a gene: 9. This CDR3 region has 16 residues. Per the germline V gene, CDR1 is SGHTA and CDR2 is FQGNSA. CDR3 in DNA: TGTGCCAGCAGCTTAGGTGTGGGAGGGTGGGGCAATGAGCAGTTCTTC. Its protein product is CASSLGVGGWGNEQFF.

The chain links TRBV20-1 to TRBJ2-7; 7 bases fit TRBD1. Germline assignment: CDR1 DFQATT and CDR2 SNEGSKA (reference sequence). Trimming took 5 bases from V and 1 from J; bases not matched to a gene: 8. The CDR3 totals 14 residues. The CDR3 DNA follows: TGCAGTGCTCTAATTCCGGGACAGTCCTACGAGCAGTACTTC. Amino acid sequence: CSALIPGQSYEQYF.

This chain uses TRBV11-2 with TRBJ2-2, with D tentatively TRBD2 (5 bases). Germline assignment: CDR1 SGHAT and CDR2 FQNNGV. The V end lost 6 bases, the J end lost 1 base, and 9 bases lay between the germline ends. The CDR3 consists of 14 residues. The CDR3 is CASSYSGNTGELFF. The CDR3 DNA reads as TGTGCCAGCAGTTACAGCGGGAACACCGGGGAGCTGTTTTTT.